Below, 22 T cell receptor beta chains from the same sample are listed, as sequenced in a study of human T cells and chemical hapten exposure. Stated time point: patch test 1, 2 weeks after DPC sensitization. The treatment denotes: therapeutic diphenylcyclopropenone sensitization with weekly scalp DPC. TCRdb ran MiXCR on the RACE reads and lists one entry per CDR3 protein. This table holds nearly 350,000 distinct CDR3 sequences, roughly 6.9% found once. The sequencing used whole blood, collected in connection with sensitization to the hapten diphenylcyclopropenone (DPC). The receptor set was obtained from a woman between 18 and 29 years old with alopecia areata. Some clones in this sample may be carry-over from other donors' samples.

This clonotype was seen more than once but under ten times. This chain links TRBV20-1 with TRBJ1-4, with 7 bases aligning to TRBD1. Germline assignment: CDR1 DFQATT and CDR2 SNEGSKA (reference sequence). This CDR3 spans 15 amino acids. Germline trimming cut 0 bases from V and 7 bases from J; bases unmatched to any gene: 8. The CDR3 reads CSARDPQTGTEKLFF. CDR3 coding DNA: TGCAGTGCTAGAGATCCCCAGACAGGGACTGAAAAACTGTTTTTT.

This clonotype was seen a few times. V and J are TRBV6-6 and TRBJ2-7, with 8 bases lining up with TRBD1. The length of the CDR3 is 17 residues. Germline V gene lookup returns CDR1 MNHNY and CDR2 SVGAGI (reference sequence). Trimming took 2 bases from V and 5 from J; bases not matched to a gene: 14. The CDR3 is CASSYPITGQGRDEQYF. The CDR3 bases are TGTGCCAGCAGTTACCCGATCACTGGACAGGGACGGGACGAGCAGTACTTC.

J is TRBJ1-5 and V is TRBV27; 9 bases map to TRBD1. CDR1 is MNHEY, CDR2 SMNVEV, per germline (reference sequence). The CDR3 runs to 15 residues. J gave up 5 bases and V 7 bases, and 9 bases lay outside the gene matches. The CDR3, as DNA: TGTGCCAGCATGGTCGTTGGGACAGGGCATCAGCCCCAGCATTTT. Amino acid sequence: CASMVVGTGHQPQHF.

This rearrangement joins TRBV4-3 to TRBJ1-2; a possible D gene is TRBD1 (5 bases). Looked up from germline, CDR1 is LGHNA and CDR2 is YSLEER. Deletions cut 0 bases from V and 3 bases from J, with 11 bases between. There are 15 residues in the CDR3. The CDR3 DNA sequence: TGCGCCAGCAGCCAAGATCCCCAGGGAGACTATGGCTACACCTTC. Residues: CASSQDPQGDYGYTF.

This clonotype was counted only a few times. The genes are TRBV7-2 and TRBJ2-7; perhaps TRBD1 as D (6 bases). Germline CDR1 SGHTA, CDR2 FQGNSA. CDR3 length: 13 residues. Trimming removed 1 base from V and 3 bases from J, with 7 bases in between. CDR3 bases: TGTGCCAGCAGCTTAGAACAGGGCTACGAGCAGTACTTC. As protein: CASSLEQGYEQYF.

In its sample, this clonotype was seen a few times. The V gene is TRBV5-1, the J gene TRBJ1-5, with a weak D call TRBD1 (5 bases). This CDR3 is built from 14 residues. Germline values: CDR1 SGHRS, CDR2 YFSETQ. Trimming took 9 bases from V and 0 from J, leaving 13 bases between them. The CDR3 DNA reads as TGCGCCACCCTTGACAGAACTAGCAATCAGCCCCAGCATTTT. It translates to CATLDRTSNQPQHF. Full variable domain (outside the CDR3, taken from reference TRBV5-1 and TRBJ1-5): KAGVTQTPRYLIKTRGQQVTLSCSPISGHRSVSWYQQTPGQGLQFLFEYFSETQRNKGNFPGRFSGRQFSNSRSEMNVSTLELGDSALYLCATLDRTSNQPQHFGDGTRLSIL.

This clonotype occurred many times. The CDR3 sequence: CASSQTLAGVEGGYEQYF. The CDR3 DNA is TGCGCCAGCAGCCAGACGCTGGCGGGGGTCGAAGGGGGCTACGAGCAGTACTTC. The gene calls are TRBV4-3 and TRBJ2-7; TRBD2 might be the D (7 bases). The V end was cut by 3 bases, the J end by 3 bases, with 24 bases between. This CDR3 has 18 amino acids. Germline V gene sequence: CDR1 LGHNA, CDR2 YSLEER.

The rearrangement uses TRBV7-3 and TRBJ2-3; TRBD1 might be the D (5 bases). Germline V gene lookup returns CDR1 SGHTA and CDR2 FQGTGA. The CDR3 length is 17 residues. Trimming took 0 bases from V and 0 from J, leaving 13 bases between them. The DNA for the CDR3 is TGTGCCAGCAGCTTAACTGGGGCGGCCGCTAGCACAGATACGCAGTATTTT. This encodes CASSLTGAAASTDTQYF.

V and J are TRBV20-1 and TRBJ2-3; D call uncertain. Germline CDR1 is DFQATT and CDR2 is SNEGSKA (reference sequence). V dropped 4 bases and J dropped 4 bases, with 3 bases sitting between them. This CDR3 spans 10 amino acids. CDR3 region: CSANSDTQYF. The CDR3 DNA is TGCAGTGCTAATTCAGATACGCAGTATTTT.

This clonotype showed up just a few times. This rearrangement joins TRBV21-1 to TRBJ1-4; the table names TRBD1, a call not compared with the DNA. TRBV21-1 is labeled a pseudogene. The CDR3 extends over 16 amino acids. The CDR3 loop reads CASSSKRDGGRGKLFF. The CDR3 bases are TGTGCCAGCAGCTCCAAACGGGATGGGGGGCGAGGAAAACTGTTTTTT.

This clonotype was observed at least ten times. The chain has TRBV10-3 and TRBJ1-1, with D possibly TRBD1 on 5 matching bases. Trimming removed 6 bases from V and 1 base from J, with 15 bases in between. This CDR3 is 15 amino acids long. Germline CDR1 is ENHRY and CDR2 is SYGVKD. The CDR3: CAIRKTVTTNTEAFF. DNA for the CDR3: TGTGCCATCAGGAAGACAGTCACAACGAACACTGAAGCTTTCTTT.

This clonotype was seen more than once but under ten times. CDR3 coding DNA: TGTGCCAGCACGAAGCGGGGGGGCCGGTCGGCGCAGTATTTT. This translates into CASTKRGGRSAQYF. J is TRBJ2-3 and V is TRBV6-2 or TRBV6-3; the match to TRBD2 covers 10 bases. The CDR3 length is 14 residues. Germline loops: CDR1 MNHEY, CDR2 SVGEGT. The V segment lost 7 bases and the J segment 10 bases; nucleotides outside the gene matches: 11.

This clonotype was counted many times. The chain is built from TRBV7-9 and TRBJ2-3; no clear D gene. V lost 3 bases and J lost 1, with 11 bases in between. Germline V gene data show CDR1 as SEHNR and CDR2 as FQNEAQ (reference sequence). The CDR3 length is 15 residues. The CDR3 reads CASSFLLPGTDTQYF. As DNA, the CDR3 is TGTGCCAGCAGCTTTCTCCTGCCGGGCACAGATACGCAGTATTTT.

This clonotype has a count of ten or more. The gene calls are TRBV18 and TRBJ2-5; 10 positions match TRBD2. The length of the CDR3 is 15 residues. Germline CDR1 is KGHSH and CDR2 is LQKENI. With V trimmed by 0 bases and J by 3 bases, 1 base remained unmatched. DNA for the CDR3: TGTGCCAGCTCACCACCGGGACTAGCGAAAGAGACCCAGTACTTC. Translating gives CASSPPGLAKETQYF.

This clonotype was counted a few times. This chain joins TRBV13 and TRBJ1-2; D is possibly TRBD1 (6 bases). This CDR3 has 17 residues. CDR1 and CDR2 from the germline V gene are PRHDT and FYEKMQ (reference sequence). V shed 6 bases and J shed 4 bases, with 24 bases lying between them. The CDR3 sequence: CASSSIAERGVSYGYTF. For the CDR3, the DNA is TGTGCCAGCAGTTCTATCGCTGAGAGGGGGGTAAGCTATGGCTACACCTTC.

This clonotype has a count of ten or more. The rearrangement uses TRBV12-3 or TRBV12-4 and TRBJ2-1, with D tentatively TRBD1 (6 bases). V shed 7 bases and J shed 2 bases, with 15 bases lying between them. CDR3 length: 15 amino acids. CDR3 region: CASTLGSGAYNEQFF. CDR3 coding DNA: TGTGCCAGCACCCTGGGATCAGGGGCCTACAATGAGCAGTTCTTC.

The chain joins TRBV19 to TRBJ2-7; no reliable D call. V gave up 3 bases and J gave up 4 bases, with 19 bases separating them. Germline V lookup: CDR1 LNHDA, CDR2 SQIVND (reference sequence). The CDR3 consists of 16 residues. CDR3 DNA: TGTGCCAGTAGTATGGCCGCTGGACCCATTTGGTACGAGCAGTACTTC. Protein product: CASSMAAGPIWYEQYF.

This clonotype was observed at least ten times. The V call is TRBV11-2, the J call TRBJ1-6; D unclear. Between the trimmed V and J ends, which lost 4 bases and 0 bases, there was a span of 4 bases. Germline-derived CDR1 and CDR2 are SGHAT and FQNNGV. CDR3 length: 14 amino acids. CDR3 DNA: TGTGCCAGCAGCTCTAGCTCCTATAATTCACCCCTCCACTTT. Encoded protein: CASSSSSYNSPLHF.

This clonotype was observed at least ten times. This chain links TRBV4-2 with TRBJ1-2; D remains ambiguous. The CDR3 is 16 residues long. Germline V CDR1 and CDR2: LGHNA, YNFKEQ. V lost 0 bases and J lost 4, with 15 bases in between. The CDR3 nucleotides read TGTGCCAGCAGCCAAGAGCAGCGAGGGTCGGGCTATGGCTACACCTTC. This codes for CASSQEQRGSGYGYTF.

This clonotype has a count of ten or more. This chain connects TRBV29-1 to TRBJ2-2; D gene ambiguous. Trimming shortened V by 4 bases and J by 5 bases, and 8 bases separated the two germline ends. The CDR3 sequence is 12 residues long. Germline V CDR1 and CDR2: SQVTM, ANQGSEA. The CDR3 DNA reads as TGCAGCGTTGTGGGTCCTACCGGGGAGCTGTTTTTT. Translation: CSVVGPTGELFF.

The chain recombines TRBV11-2 with TRBJ2-5; weak D call: TRBD2 (6 bases). This CDR3 spans 18 amino acids. The V gene's germline CDR1 is SGHAT and CDR2 FQNNGV. Trimming stripped 5 bases from V and 2 bases from J, with 24 bases between. CDR3 residues: CASSRTALGTPNQETQYF. CDR3 nucleotide sequence: TGTGCCAGCAGCCGGACGGCTTTGGGGACTCCCAATCAAGAGACCCAGTACTTC.

The chain is built from TRBV20-1 and TRBJ2-1, with a possible D match to TRBD1 (6 bases). This CDR3 is built from 15 residues. Trimming cost V 3 bases and J 10 bases, with 22 bases left between them. Germline assignment: CDR1 DFQATT and CDR2 SNEGSKA (reference sequence). The CDR3 DNA is TGCAGTGCTAGTCCCTTCGACAGGCGGAAGCAGGAGCAGTTCTTC. Protein sequence: CSASPFDRRKQEQFF.